Following are 2 T cell receptor beta chains from one sample sequenced in a study of T cells in tuberculosis. Clones were read by immunoSEQ multiplex PCR, and TCRdb kept only the in-frame ones, dropping some. Counted here are 20,000 to 25,000 clones, roughly nine tenths occurring once; the ten biggest clones make up about 15%. Sequences were obtained from PBMCs. Receptor source: a donor aged 10-29 years with latent tuberculosis or without tuberculosis infection.

V gene TRBV9 combines with J gene TRBJ1-1, with D perhaps matching TRBD1 (6 bases). The CDR3 covers 13 residues. The germline V gene encodes CDR1 SGDLS and CDR2 YYNGEE. V was shortened by 3 bases and J by 5 bases, with 11 bases between the two germline ends. CDR3 residues: CASSAQGRTEAFF. The CDR3 nucleotides read TGTGCCAGCAGCGCTCAGGGGAGAACTGAAGCTTTCTTT.

This chain joins TRBV10-3 and TRBJ1-1, with TRBD1 matching over 10 bases. Unmatched junction bases numbered 10, after V lost 10 bases and J lost 5 bases. In germline, CDR1 is ENHRY, CDR2 SYGVKD. The CDR3 contains 14 residues. CDR3 sequence (DNA): TGTGCCACCGGACAGGGGGAGCTGAGGACTGAAGCTTTCTTT. Translating it yields CATGQGELRTEAFF.